This entry lists 29 T cell receptor beta chains sequenced from one sample in a study of cytomegalovirus exposure and HLA in healthy donors (dated by TCRdb to about 2017). The method behind the library was the immunoSEQ multiplex PCR assay. For the multiplex PCR, a mixture combining 60 forward primers for TCR Vbeta segments and 13 reverse primers for TCR Jbeta segments was used. TCRdb re-hosts the immuneACCESS table, in-frame sequences only. Its copies lack some clones; in the studies checked, an unresolved V gene accounts for under half of them, and the cause for the rest is not known. This sample gives 160,000 or so clones in total; 80% to 90% of them show up just once. The ten largest clones take up about 13% of the sample. The sample was PBMCs. The receptors were gathered from a woman aged 50 to 60 in good health and CMV-seronegative.

This clone was seen a handful of times. The chain has TRBV18 and TRBJ2-7; 12 bases align to TRBD2. V lost 5 bases and J lost 7; bases outside the gene matches: 6. The CDR3 extends over 14 amino acids. Germline V gene lookup returns CDR1 KGHSH and CDR2 LQKENI. The DNA for the CDR3 is TGTGCCAGCTCAGACGGACTAGCGGGACTGGAGCAGTACTTC. Translating it yields CASSDGLAGLEQYF. Together with reference TRBV18 and TRBJ2-7, the CDR3 gives the full variable domain: NAGVMQNPRHLVRRRGQEARLRCSPMKGHSHVYWYRQLPEEGLKFMVYLQKENIIDESGMPKERFSAEFPKEGPSILRIQQVVRGDSAAYFCASSDGLAGLEQYFGPGTRLTVT.

The gene calls are TRBV28 and TRBJ2-3; TRBD2 is a possible D gene (6 bases). V lost 4 bases and J lost 6, with 14 bases in between. The CDR3 loop spans 14 amino acids. Germline V gene lookup returns CDR1 MDHEN and CDR2 SYDVKM. The CDR3 DNA sequence: TGTGCCAGCAGTTCCGGGACTTGGGGGGATACGCAGTATTTT. Protein product: CASSSGTWGDTQYF. Full variable domain (outside the CDR3, taken from reference TRBV28 and TRBJ2-3): DVKVTQSSRYLVKRTGEKVFLECVQDMDHENMFWYRQDPGLGLRLIYFSYDVKMKEKGDIPEGYSVSREKKERFSLILESASTNQTSMYLCASSSGTWGDTQYFGPGTRLTVL.

The chain employs TRBV14 and TRBJ1-3; 8 bases are a match to TRBD1. Germline lookup yields CDR1 SGHDN and CDR2 FVKESK. CDR3 length: 14 amino acids. J lost 2 bases, V lost 3 bases, and 0 bases had no gene match. DNA of the CDR3: TGTGCCAGCAGCCAGGACAGGGCTGGAAACACCATATATTTT. Amino acid sequence: CASSQDRAGNTIYF.

The J gene is TRBJ2-3, the V gene TRBV27; D is possibly TRBD2 (7 bases). This CDR3 spans 15 amino acids. In germline, CDR1 is MNHEY, CDR2 SMNVEV (reference sequence). V lost 0 bases and J 6 bases, leaving 13 bases between the germline ends. The CDR3 nucleotides are TGTGCCAGCAGTTTATCCTGGGGGGGGCCGGATACGCAGTATTTT. This encodes CASSLSWGGPDTQYF.

The rearrangement uses TRBV6-1 and TRBJ2-2; 8 bases match TRBD1. The V gene's germline CDR1 is MNHNS and CDR2 SASEGT. Losses at the gene ends were 10 bases for V and 7 bases for J; bases not matched to a gene: 8. The CDR3 spans 13 residues. CDR3 protein: CAIGQGSVGELFF. Written as DNA, the CDR3 is TGTGCCATTGGACAGGGTTCGGTCGGGGAGCTGTTTTTT.

This chain joins TRBV4-3 and TRBJ1-2; no clear D. CDR3 length: 12 residues. Trimming left V 6 bases short and J 9 bases short, with 14 bases between. CDR1 is LGHNA, CDR2 YSLEER, per germline. The CDR3 here is CASSPRNGRYTF. In nucleotides, the CDR3 is TGCGCCAGCAGTCCAAGAAACGGTCGCTACACCTTC.

V is TRBV12-5 and J is TRBJ2-1; 7 bases align to TRBD1. CDR1 is LGHNT, CDR2 FRNRAP, per germline. The CDR3 consists of 15 residues. The trim removed 3 bases at V and 5 bases at J, leaving 7 bases unmatched. This CDR3 is CASGFTPGQHNEQFF. DNA for the CDR3: TGTGCTAGTGGTTTTACCCCGGGACAGCACAATGAGCAGTTCTTC. The full variable domain, its missing parts supplied by reference TRBV12-5 and TRBJ2-1, is DARVTQTPRHKVTEMGQEVTMRCQPILGHNTVFWYRQTMMQGLELLAYFRNRAPLDDSGMPKDRFSAEMPDATLATLKIQPSEPRDSAVYFCASGFTPGQHNEQFFGPGTRLTVL.

V gene TRBV27 combines with J gene TRBJ2-1; D is possibly TRBD2 (6 bases). The germline V gene encodes CDR1 MNHEY and CDR2 SMNVEV (reference sequence). The CDR3 has 14 residues. V lost 5 bases, J lost 8 bases, and 16 bases lay in between. Here the CDR3 DNA reads TGTGCCAGCAGTGGCTCCGCGGGGAGGTATGAGCAGTTCTTC. It codes for CASSGSAGRYEQFF.

This rearrangement joins TRBV28 to TRBJ1-5, with TRBD1 as a possible D gene (5 bases). The ends were cut back, 4 bases at V and 6 bases at J, with 16 bases in the middle. The CDR3 is 15 amino acids. Germline V gives CDR1 MDHEN, CDR2 SYDVKM. The CDR3 sequence: CASSSGLRGIQPQHF. The DNA for the CDR3 is TGTGCCAGCAGTTCGGGACTCCGGGGGATTCAGCCCCAGCATTTT.

The chain combines TRBV19 with TRBJ2-1, with 8 positions matching TRBD2. Germline V lookup: CDR1 LNHDA, CDR2 SQIVND (reference sequence). The CDR3 runs to 16 residues. With V trimmed by 4 bases and J by 7 bases, 12 bases remained unmatched. CDR3: CASSTPGSGRWNEQFF. Here the CDR3 DNA reads TGTGCCAGTAGTACCCCGGGGAGCGGGAGATGGAATGAGCAGTTCTTC.

The V gene is TRBV10-3, the J gene TRBJ1-2; TRBD1 aligns across 10 bases. V dropped 10 bases and J dropped 8; count of bases not matched to a gene: 16. Germline loops: CDR1 ENHRY, CDR2 SYGVKD. The CDR3 spans 15 residues. The CDR3 region has the DNA TGTGCCACGGCGACCGATACGGGACAGGGGAAAGGCTACACCTTC. This codes for CATATDTGQGKGYTF.

This clone was counted once. CDR3 coding DNA: TGTGCCAGCAGCTTAGACTTAAGCTCCTACAATGAGCAGTTCTTC. As protein: CASSLDLSSYNEQFF. The V gene is TRBV7-2, the J gene TRBJ2-1; no firm D call. The CDR3 is 15 amino acids. Germline lookup yields CDR1 SGHTA and CDR2 FQGNSA. V shed 1 base and J shed 0 bases, with 7 bases lying between them.

The J gene is TRBJ1-5, the V gene TRBV10-2; 9 bases fit TRBD1. The CDR3 extends over 15 amino acids. The V gene's germline CDR1 is WSHSY and CDR2 SAAADI. The J segment lost 1 base and the V segment lost 5 bases, leaving 3 bases of the junction unmatched. CDR3 residues: CASSSQGASNQPQHF. The CDR3 region has the DNA TGCGCCAGCAGTTCACAGGGGGCCAGCAATCAGCCCCAGCATTTT.

The J gene is TRBJ2-7, the V gene TRBV19; unclear D gene. The CDR3 covers 13 residues. Trimming shortened V by 1 base and J by 0 bases, and 4 bases separated the two germline ends. Germline CDR1 reads LNHDA; CDR2 reads SQIVND (reference sequence). DNA of the CDR3: TGTGCCAGTAGTATAGGCTACTCCTACGAGCAGTACTTC. Its translation: CASSIGYSYEQYF.

This chain joins TRBV20-1 and TRBJ2-1; TRBD2 is a possible D gene (5 bases). CDR1 is DFQATT, CDR2 SNEGSKA, per germline (reference sequence). V was pared by 5 bases and J by 7 bases, with 6 bases between. The CDR3 spans 10 residues. CDR3 coding DNA: TGCAGTGCTGCGGGTAATGAGCAGTTCTTC. Its protein product is CSAAGNEQFF.

The chain has TRBV21-1 and TRBJ1-2; the tabulated D call, TRBD1, remains unverified against the DNA. TRBV21-1 is flagged as a pseudogene. This CDR3 has 16 amino acids. The CDR3 spells CASSTPIDRESIGYTF. In nucleotides, the CDR3 is TGTGCCAGCAGCACCCCTATAGACAGGGAGTCTATTGGCTACACCTTC.

The chain employs TRBV7-7 and TRBJ2-6; 8 nucleotides align to TRBD2. V lost 10 bases and J lost 3; bases outside the gene matches: 8. This CDR3 spans 15 amino acids. The germline CDR1 and CDR2 sequences are SSHAT and FNYEAQ (reference sequence). The CDR3 loop reads CATGRGVGGANVLTF. CDR3 DNA: TGTGCCACCGGGCGGGGGGTCGGTGGGGCCAACGTCCTGACTTTC.

V and J are TRBV7-6 and TRBJ2-3; TRBD2 might be the D (5 bases). With 1 base removed from V and 5 bases from J, the gap between germline ends came to 10 bases. Germline values: CDR1 SGHVS, CDR2 FNYEAQ. CDR3 length: 14 residues. CDR3 nucleotide sequence: TGTGCCAGCAGCTTAGGAGGGTTCGAAGATACGCAGTATTTT. Translation: CASSLGGFEDTQYF. The variable domain in full, with the rest retrieved from reference TRBV7-6 and TRBJ2-3, is GAGVSQSPRYKVTKRGQDVALRCDPISGHVSLYWYRQALGQGPEFLTYFNYEAQQDKSGLPNDRFSAERPEGSISTLTIQRTEQRDSAMYRCASSLGGFEDTQYFGPGTRLTVL.

A word on this clone: This CDR3 is also generated by other DNA sequences in the sample. This rearrangement joins TRBV7-9 to TRBJ1-1; tentative D call: TRBD1 (5 bases). The CDR3 extends over 12 amino acids. The V end was cut by 5 bases, the J end by 5 bases, with 9 bases between. The germline V gene has CDR1 SEHNR and CDR2 FQNEAQ (reference sequence). The CDR3 DNA sequence: TGTGCCAGCAGCCCCGGGGGGACTGAAGCTTTCTTT. Protein: CASSPGGTEAFF.

This rearrangement joins TRBV7-2 to TRBJ2-1, with TRBD2 matching over 7 bases. In germline, CDR1 is SGHTA, CDR2 FQGNSA. The V gene end was trimmed by 6 bases and the J gene end by 7 bases; junction bases not matched to a gene: 12. This CDR3 contains 15 residues. The CDR3 DNA follows: TGTGCCAGCAGTCCCCATCCTAGCGGAGGGAATGAGCAGTTCTTC. Translated, it gives CASSPHPSGGNEQFF.

The genes are TRBV27 and TRBJ1-5; 10 bases agree with TRBD1. This CDR3 comprises 16 residues. The V gene end was trimmed by 6 bases and the J gene end by 1 base; junction bases not matched to a gene: 6. Germline lookup yields CDR1 MNHEY and CDR2 SMNVEV (reference sequence). Here the CDR3 reads CASRGQGMPSNQPQHF. CDR3 nucleotide sequence: TGTGCCAGCAGGGGACAGGGGATGCCGAGCAATCAGCCCCAGCATTTT.

This chain joins TRBV28 and TRBJ1-1; 7 bases line up with TRBD1. The germline V gene has CDR1 MDHEN and CDR2 SYDVKM. With V trimmed by 5 bases and J by 4 bases, 7 bases remained unmatched. CDR3 length: 14 amino acids. CDR3 residues: CASSLGGSSTEAFF. The DNA of the CDR3 is TGTGCCAGCAGTCTAGGGGGCAGCAGCACTGAAGCTTTCTTT.

This clone was recorded a few times. The CDR3 loop reads CASSLSADNEQFF. The CDR3 nucleotides are TGTGCCAGCAGTTTATCAGCGGACAATGAGCAGTTCTTC. The J gene is TRBJ2-1, the V gene TRBV27; TRBD2 is a possible D gene (5 bases). The CDR3 sequence is 13 residues long. The germline gives CDR1 MNHEY, CDR2 SMNVEV (reference sequence). Trimming took 0 bases from V and 5 from J, leaving 5 bases between them.

This clone has more than one count but fewer than ten. This chain connects TRBV29-1 to TRBJ2-3, with D possibly TRBD2 on 5 matching bases. Per the germline V gene, CDR1 is SQVTM and CDR2 is ANQGSEA. The CDR3 consists of 14 residues. Trimming pared 4 bases from V and 4 bases from J, leaving 15 bases between. The DNA of the CDR3 is TGCAGCGTTGCACTGTTAGCGAGTCCAGATACGCAGTATTTT. Its protein is CSVALLASPDTQYF.

The chain joins TRBV9 to TRBJ2-3; 14 bases are shared with TRBD2. With 4 bases clipped from V and 8 bases from J, the junction kept 9 bases outside the gene matches. The CDR3 runs to 16 residues. Germline V gene lookup returns CDR1 SGDLS and CDR2 YYNGEE. CDR3 amino acids: CASSPGTSGGSATQYF. The CDR3 coding sequence is TGTGCCAGCAGCCCGGGGACTAGCGGGGGTAGCGCTACGCAGTATTTT. Full variable domain (missing parts from reference TRBV9 and TRBJ2-3): DSGVTQTPKHLITATGQRVTLRCSPRSGDLSVYWYQQSLDQGLQFLIQYYNGEERAKGNILERFSAQQFPDLHSELNLSSLELGDSALYFCASSPGTSGGSATQYFGPGTRLTVL.

The sample holds a few counts of this clone. The rearrangement joins TRBV7-9 to TRBJ2-7; 9 bases line up with TRBD1. Unmatched junction bases numbered 11, after V lost 5 bases and J lost 3 bases. The germline V gene has CDR1 SEHNR and CDR2 FQNEAQ (reference sequence). This CDR3 has 16 amino acids. The CDR3 DNA reads as TGTGCCAGCAGCCTAGACCTGGGACAGGGTGTCTACGAGCAGTACTTC. Protein: CASSLDLGQGVYEQYF.

The chain links TRBV4-3 to TRBJ2-1; tentative D call: TRBD2 (5 bases). The germline V gene has CDR1 LGHNA and CDR2 YSLEER. The CDR3 has 15 amino acids. Trimming left V 0 bases short and J 8 bases short, with 14 bases between. The CDR3 region has the DNA TGCGCCAGCAGCCAAGATTGGAACAGCGGCGATGAGCAGTTCTTC. It yields the protein CASSQDWNSGDEQFF.

V and J are TRBV5-1 and TRBJ2-7, with a possible D match to TRBD1 (6 bases). The CDR3 sequence is 14 residues long. Between the trimmed V and J ends, which lost 4 bases and 3 bases, there was a span of 14 bases. Germline V gene data show CDR1 as SGHRS and CDR2 as YFSETQ. The chain's CDR3 is CASSRGQRGYEQYF. As DNA, the CDR3 is TGCGCCAGCAGCCGGGGACAAAGGGGCTACGAGCAGTACTTC.

This chain links TRBV27 with TRBJ2-2, with D possibly being TRBD2 (6 bases). Looked up from germline, CDR1 is MNHEY and CDR2 is SMNVEV (reference sequence). Trimming stripped 1 base from V and 6 bases from J, with 6 bases between. This CDR3 contains 13 residues. CDR3 amino acids: CASSLWEAGELFF. The CDR3 bases are TGTGCCAGCAGTTTATGGGAGGCCGGGGAGCTGTTTTTT.